One and the same sample provided the 27 T cell receptor beta chains below, sequenced in a study of cytomegalovirus exposure and HLA in healthy donors. The PCR had 60 Vbeta and 13 Jbeta primers. TCRdb's copy holds only in-frame clones and misses some; the assay was immunoSEQ multiplex PCR. Of almost 200,000 clones listed, around 75% are singletons. Input material: PBMCs. The receptors stem from a male donor in good health and CMV-seropositive.

V and J are TRBV5-1 and TRBJ1-2; 10 bases line up with TRBD1. The V gene end was trimmed by 3 bases and the J gene end by 4 bases; junction bases not matched to a gene: 6. The CDR3 extends over 15 amino acids. Germline CDR1 is SGHRS and CDR2 is YFSETQ. Written as DNA, the CDR3 is TGCGCCAGCAGCTCGGGACAGGGGTTCTCCTATGGCTACACCTTC. Amino acid sequence: CASSSGQGFSYGYTF.

This clone was recorded only once. The chain recombines TRBV7-2 with TRBJ2-3; 9 bases align to TRBD1. The CDR3 is made up of 14 amino acids. Germline CDR1 is SGHTA and CDR2 is FQGNSA. V lost 5 bases to trimming and J lost 6 bases; unmatched junction nucleotides: 6. The CDR3 sequence: CASSTGQGRDTQYF. DNA of the CDR3: TGTGCCAGCAGCACAGGACAGGGGAGGGATACGCAGTATTTT.

The chain couples TRBV4-1 to TRBJ1-2; no firm D call. Trimming stripped 5 bases from V and 2 bases from J, with 15 bases between. Germline V gene data show CDR1 as MGHRA and CDR2 as YSYEKL. This CDR3 contains 15 residues. For the CDR3, the DNA is TGCGCCAGCAGCGGAATAACAGCCGTAAACTATGGCTACACCTTC. It translates to CASSGITAVNYGYTF.

The rearrangement uses TRBV27 and TRBJ1-2; D is unresolved. With 6 bases removed from V and 2 bases from J, the gap between germline ends came to 7 bases. The CDR3 totals 12 residues. Germline assignment: CDR1 MNHEY and CDR2 SMNVEV (reference sequence). The CDR3 loop is CASSPGNYGYTF. CDR3 DNA sequence: TGTGCCAGCAGCCCCGGGAACTATGGCTACACCTTC.

The chain has TRBV28 and TRBJ2-2; D not certain. V lost 7 bases to trimming and J lost 0 bases, with 12 bases between them. CDR3 length: 15 amino acids. CDR1 and CDR2 (germline): MDHEN, SYDVKM. CDR3 sequence: CASIFRGPNTGELFF. For the CDR3, the DNA is TGTGCCAGCATCTTCCGCGGTCCGAACACCGGGGAGCTGTTTTTT.

This chain links TRBV5-1 with TRBJ2-3; D is perhaps TRBD1 (6 bases). Between the trimmed V and J ends, which lost 0 bases and 2 bases, there was a span of 13 bases. Germline V CDR1 and CDR2: SGHRS, YFSETQ. The CDR3 contains 16 residues. The CDR3 here is CASSLGAGVFTDTQYF. The CDR3 coding sequence is TGCGCCAGCAGCTTGGGGGCAGGGGTATTCACAGATACGCAGTATTTT.

This clone has a handful of counts. The chain couples TRBV28 to TRBJ1-5; 7 bases align to TRBD1. The CDR3 has 14 residues. Germline assignment: CDR1 MDHEN and CDR2 SYDVKM. V gave up 7 bases and J gave up 4 bases; unmatched junction bases: 7. CDR3 protein: CASTSGGTNQPQHF. The CDR3 DNA reads TGTGCCAGCACCTCAGGGGGGACGAATCAGCCCCAGCATTTT.

The J gene is TRBJ1-5, the V gene TRBV2, with no clear D. The CDR3 loop spans 13 amino acids. CDR1 and CDR2 from the germline V gene are SNHLY and FYNNEI. The ends were cut back, 8 bases at V and 5 bases at J, with 13 bases in the middle. This CDR3 is CASGRRIDQPQHF. In DNA form, the CDR3 reads TGTGCCAGCGGGAGGCGGATAGATCAGCCCCAGCATTTT.

J is TRBJ1-4 and V is TRBV5-6; the D gene is possibly TRBD1 (6 bases). CDR1 and CDR2 from the germline V gene are SGHDT and YYEEEE. V lost 4 bases and J 8 bases, leaving 18 bases between the germline ends. This CDR3 has 15 amino acids. CDR3 nucleotide sequence: TGTGCCAGCAGCGGAACGGGTGGGGACATGGAAAAACTGTTTTTT. Protein: CASSGTGGDMEKLFF.

The chain is built from TRBV7-2 and TRBJ2-1; no reliable D call. V dropped 5 bases and J dropped 10 bases, with 12 bases sitting between them. Germline values: CDR1 SGHTA, CDR2 FQGNSA. This CDR3 is 12 amino acids long. In DNA, the CDR3 is TGTGCCAGCAGCCCCTATAGCCAGGAGCAGTTCTTC. It specifies CASSPYSQEQFF. Supplemented by reference TRBV7-2 and TRBJ2-1, the full variable domain reads GAGVSQSPSNKVTEKGKDVELRCDPISGHTALYWYRQSLGQGLEFLIYFQGNSAPDKSGLPSDRFSAERTGGSVSTLTIQRTQQEDSAVYLCASSPYSQEQFFGPGTRLTVL.

The rearrangement links TRBV4-1 to TRBJ2-3; 9 bases line up with TRBD2. The CDR3 has 15 amino acids. V lost 4 bases to trimming and J lost 8 bases; unmatched junction nucleotides: 10. Looked up from germline, CDR1 is MGHRA and CDR2 is YSYEKL. CDR3 DNA: TGCGCCAGCAGCCCTGGGACTAGCCCTCCCAGTACGCAGTATTTT. The encoded protein is CASSPGTSPPSTQYF.

The chain employs TRBV6-5 and TRBJ2-1; TRBD2 matches at 9 bases. The junction had 8 bases not matched to a gene; V was cut back by 6 bases and J by 8 bases. The CDR3 loop spans 14 amino acids. In germline, CDR1 is MNHEY, CDR2 SVGAGI. The CDR3 protein is CASRDSGGWHEQFF. The CDR3 nucleotides read TGTGCCAGCAGGGATAGCGGGGGCTGGCATGAGCAGTTCTTC.

This chain connects TRBV6-6 to TRBJ1-1; unclear D gene. The CDR3 length is 13 residues. Deletions cut 6 bases from V and 1 base from J, with 9 bases between. From germline, CDR1 is MNHNY and CDR2 SVGAGI (reference sequence). CDR3 loop: CASSGWQNTEAFF. CDR3 coding DNA: TGTGCCAGCAGCGGGTGGCAGAACACTGAAGCTTTCTTT.

The chain couples TRBV6-5 to TRBJ2-7; 7 positions match TRBD1. V gave up 8 bases and J gave up 6 bases; unmatched junction bases: 13. The CDR3 consists of 14 residues. Germline V gene sequence: CDR1 MNHEY, CDR2 SVGAGI. Here the CDR3 reads CASGYGTVSGEQYF. The CDR3 nucleotides read TGTGCCAGCGGGTACGGGACAGTCTCGGGCGAGCAGTACTTC.

The DNA for the CDR3 is TGTGCCAGCAGCCCGCCAGACACAGATACGCAGTATTTT. The encoded protein is CASSPPDTDTQYF. This rearrangement joins TRBV7-9 to TRBJ2-3; D remains unclear. Germline V gene lookup returns CDR1 SEHNR and CDR2 FQNEAQ (reference sequence). The CDR3 loop spans 13 amino acids. Trimming removed 5 bases from V and 2 bases from J, with 8 bases in between. The full variable domain, rest sourced from reference TRBV7-9 and TRBJ2-3, is DTGVSQNPRHKITKRGQNVTFRCDPISEHNRLYWYRQTLGQGPEFLTYFQNEAQLEKSRLLSDRFSAERPKGSFSTLEIQRTEQGDSAMYLCASSPPDTDTQYFGPGTRLTVL.

The chain joins TRBV7-9 to TRBJ1-4; no definite D call. The CDR3 consists of 15 residues. Trimming removed 1 base from V and 0 bases from J, with 6 bases in between. Germline-derived CDR1 and CDR2 are SEHNR and FQNEAQ (reference sequence). The CDR3 DNA follows: TGTGCCAGCAGCTTAGAACCAGCAACTAATGAAAAACTGTTTTTT. Protein: CASSLEPATNEKLFF. The variable domain in full, completed from reference TRBV7-9 and TRBJ1-4, reads DTGVSQNPRHKITKRGQNVTFRCDPISEHNRLYWYRQTLGQGPEFLTYFQNEAQLEKSRLLSDRFSAERPKGSFSTLEIQRTEQGDSAMYLCASSLEPATNEKLFFGSGTQLSVL.

This chain joins TRBV5-4 and TRBJ1-1; D unresolved. This CDR3 is 14 amino acids long. Germline CDR1 is SGHNT and CDR2 is YYREEE (reference sequence). V was pared by 3 bases and J by 4 bases, with 13 bases between. CDR3 nucleotide sequence: TGTGCCAGCAGCTACTCAGGTACGACCACTGAAGCTTTCTTT. Translation gives CASSYSGTTTEAFF.

The chain couples TRBV5-1 to TRBJ1-4; D gene uncertain. The CDR3 runs to 15 residues. The germline V gene encodes CDR1 SGHRS and CDR2 YFSETQ. The germline V and J ends were trimmed by 3 bases and 7 bases, with 16 bases remaining between them. CDR3 amino acids: CASSSFGEGGEKLFF. The CDR3 coding sequence is TGCGCCAGCAGCTCGTTCGGGGAAGGAGGTGAAAAACTGTTTTTT.

V and J are TRBV4-1 and TRBJ2-5; D is unclear. The J call may be faulty, since TRBJ2-7 better matches the DNA end. Germline CDR1 is MGHRA and CDR2 is YSYEKL. The length of the CDR3 is 19 residues. CDR3: CASSQDPPQDLAFSYEQYF. The DNA of the CDR3 is TGCGCCAGCAGCCAAGACCCGCCCCAGGATCTCGCTTTTTCCTACGAGCAGTACTTC.

This clone has more than one count but fewer than ten. The genes are TRBV11-1 and TRBJ1-1; D may be TRBD1 (5 bases). Germline CDR1 SGHAT, CDR2 FQDESV (reference sequence). Trimming left V 3 bases short and J 6 bases short, with 11 bases between. This CDR3 spans 13 amino acids. In nucleotides, the CDR3 is TGTGCCAGCAGCTTGTGGAGGGGATCTGAAGCTTTCTTT. Its translation is CASSLWRGSEAFF.

The CDR3 DNA reads as TGTGCCAGCAGCTTAGAGGACACCTACGAGCAGTACTTC. Translating it yields CASSLEDTYEQYF. The chain recombines TRBV13 with TRBJ2-7; D may be TRBD1 (5 bases). CDR1 is PRHDT and CDR2 is FYEKMQ in the germline V gene (reference sequence). The CDR3 extends over 13 amino acids. The V end lost 1 base, the J end lost 2 bases, and 6 bases lay between the germline ends.

This clone was detected a few times. This rearrangement joins TRBV5-4 to TRBJ1-1; 7 bases are a match to TRBD1. This CDR3 is built from 16 residues. The V gene end was trimmed by 3 bases and the J gene end by 1 base; junction bases not matched to a gene: 9. Germline CDR1 SGHNT, CDR2 YYREEE (reference sequence). CDR3 sequence reads: CASSSRLQGPNTEAFF. The CDR3 bases are TGTGCCAGCAGCTCAAGACTACAGGGGCCGAACACTGAAGCTTTCTTT. The full variable domain, in which reference TRBV5-4 and TRBJ1-1 provide the parts outside the CDR3, is ETGVTQSPTHLIKTRGQQVTLRCSSQSGHNTVSWYQQALGQGPQFIFQYYREEENGRGNFPPRFSGLQFPNYSSELNVNALELDDSALYLCASSSRLQGPNTEAFFGQGTRLTVV.

V gene TRBV5-4 combines with J gene TRBJ1-6, with 8 bases that match TRBD1. The CDR3 extends over 16 amino acids. V dropped 7 bases and J dropped 9; count of bases not matched to a gene: 15. Germline V gene sequence: CDR1 SGHNT, CDR2 YYREEE (reference sequence). Written as DNA, the CDR3 is TGTGCCAGCCAACGAGGGGGCTCGGACAGGGCTTCACCCCTCCACTTT. This gives the protein CASQRGGSDRASPLHF.

This clone was found once. V usage is TRBV11-3 and J usage is TRBJ2-7; TRBD1 might be the D (6 bases). The V end lost 0 bases, the J end lost 4 bases, and 7 bases lay between the germline ends. Germline CDR1 SGHNT, CDR2 YENEEA. This CDR3 has 13 amino acids. DNA for the CDR3: TGTGCCAGCAGCTTAGAACAGGGTTACGAGCAGTACTTC. It is translated as CASSLEQGYEQYF.

This clone showed up just a few times. The chain combines TRBV5-1 with TRBJ2-1, with TRBD2 identical over 11 bases. The ends lost 2 bases at V and 2 bases at J; junction bases unmatched: 9. Per germline, CDR1 SGHRS and CDR2 YFSETQ. The CDR3 extends over 18 amino acids. The CDR3 loop is CASSFKTSGASTYNEQFF. DNA of the CDR3: TGCGCCAGCAGCTTCAAGACTAGCGGGGCGAGCACCTACAATGAGCAGTTCTTC.

J is TRBJ2-2 and V is TRBV10-3, with TRBD1 matching 9 bases. Losses at the gene ends were 4 bases for V and 1 base for J; bases not matched to a gene: 4. Germline-derived CDR1 and CDR2 are ENHRY and SYGVKD. The CDR3 extends over 16 amino acids. The CDR3, as DNA: TGTGCCATCAGTGGGGGACAGGGAAAGAACACCGGGGAGCTGTTTTTT. Encoded protein: CAISGGQGKNTGELFF.

The genes are TRBV5-1 and TRBJ2-2; TRBD2 aligns across 14 bases. This CDR3 has 17 residues. The V gene end was trimmed by 3 bases and the J gene end by 5 bases; junction bases not matched to a gene: 6. Germline CDR1 is SGHRS and CDR2 is YFSETQ. Here the CDR3 reads CASSWGTSGGKTGELFF. CDR3 nucleotide sequence: TGCGCCAGCAGCTGGGGGACTAGCGGGGGAAAAACCGGGGAGCTGTTTTTT.